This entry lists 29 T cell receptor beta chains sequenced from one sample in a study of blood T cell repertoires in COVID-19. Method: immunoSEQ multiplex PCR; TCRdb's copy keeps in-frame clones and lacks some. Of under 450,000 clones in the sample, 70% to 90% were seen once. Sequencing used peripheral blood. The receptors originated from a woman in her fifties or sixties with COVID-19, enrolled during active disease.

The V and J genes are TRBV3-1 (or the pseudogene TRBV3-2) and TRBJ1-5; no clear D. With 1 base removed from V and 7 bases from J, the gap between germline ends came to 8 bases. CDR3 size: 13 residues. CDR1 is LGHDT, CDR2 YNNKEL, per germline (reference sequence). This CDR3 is CASSQGPGQPQHF. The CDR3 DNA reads TGTGCCAGCAGCCAAGGGCCGGGGCAGCCCCAGCATTTT.

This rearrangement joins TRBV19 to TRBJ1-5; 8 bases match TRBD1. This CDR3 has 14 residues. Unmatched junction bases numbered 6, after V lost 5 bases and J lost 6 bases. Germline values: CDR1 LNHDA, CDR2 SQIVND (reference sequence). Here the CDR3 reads CASSPWTGLQPQHF. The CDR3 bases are TGTGCCAGTAGTCCCTGGACAGGGCTTCAGCCCCAGCATTTT.

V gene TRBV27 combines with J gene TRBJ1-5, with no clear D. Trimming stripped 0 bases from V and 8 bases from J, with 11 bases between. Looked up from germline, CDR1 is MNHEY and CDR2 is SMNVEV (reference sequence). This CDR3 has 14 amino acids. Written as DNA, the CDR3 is TGTGCCAGCAGTTTATCGACCGGGTCTGAGCCCCAGCATTTT. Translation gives CASSLSTGSEPQHF.

The DNA for the CDR3 is TGTGCCAGCAGTGGGCGGGGCGGGGTGTCCACAGATACGCAGTATTTT. This translates into CASSGRGGVSTDTQYF. J is TRBJ2-3 and V is TRBV2; a possible D gene is TRBD2 (6 bases). Trimming removed 4 bases at V and 2 bases at J, with 16 bases between. The CDR3 spans 16 residues. The germline V gene has CDR1 SNHLY and CDR2 FYNNEI.

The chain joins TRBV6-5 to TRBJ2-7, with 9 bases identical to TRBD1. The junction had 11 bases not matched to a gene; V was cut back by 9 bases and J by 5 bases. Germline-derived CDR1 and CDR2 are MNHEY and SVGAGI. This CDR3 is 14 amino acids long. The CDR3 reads CASRQGELGDEQYF. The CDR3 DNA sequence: TGTGCCAGTAGACAGGGGGAACTTGGGGACGAGCAGTACTTC.

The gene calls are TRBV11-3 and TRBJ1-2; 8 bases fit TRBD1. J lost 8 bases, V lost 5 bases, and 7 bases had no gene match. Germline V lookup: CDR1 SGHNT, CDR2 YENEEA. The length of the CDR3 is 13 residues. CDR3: CASSDRGGRGYTF. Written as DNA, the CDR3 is TGTGCCAGCAGCGACAGGGGAGGAAGAGGCTACACCTTC.

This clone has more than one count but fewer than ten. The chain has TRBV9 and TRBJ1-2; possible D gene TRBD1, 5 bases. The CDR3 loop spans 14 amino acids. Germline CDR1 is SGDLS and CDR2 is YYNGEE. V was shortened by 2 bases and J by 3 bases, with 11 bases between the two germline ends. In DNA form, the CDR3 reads TGTGCCAGCAGCGTTAGGGGTGATGACTATGGCTACACCTTC. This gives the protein CASSVRGDDYGYTF.

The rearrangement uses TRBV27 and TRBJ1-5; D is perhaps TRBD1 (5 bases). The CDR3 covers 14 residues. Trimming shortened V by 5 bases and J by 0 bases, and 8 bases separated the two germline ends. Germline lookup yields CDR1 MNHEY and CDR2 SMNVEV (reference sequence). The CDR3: CASSRQFSNQPQHF. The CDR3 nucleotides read TGTGCCAGCAGTCGACAGTTTAGCAATCAGCCCCAGCATTTT.

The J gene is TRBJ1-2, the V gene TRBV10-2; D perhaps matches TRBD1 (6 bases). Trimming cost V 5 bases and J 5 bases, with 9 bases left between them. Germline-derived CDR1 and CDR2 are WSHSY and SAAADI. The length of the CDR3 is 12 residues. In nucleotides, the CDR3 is TGCGCCAGCAGTAGGGACATGTATGGCTACACCTTC. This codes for CASSRDMYGYTF.

CDR3 sequence (DNA): TGCGCCAGCAGCTTGGTGCAGGGAGGGTATGGCTACACCTTC. Its translation: CASSLVQGGYGYTF. This sequence joins TRBV5-1 and TRBJ1-2; tentative D call: TRBD1 (5 bases). With 0 bases removed from V and 5 bases from J, the gap between germline ends came to 11 bases. Per the germline V gene, CDR1 is SGHRS and CDR2 is YFSETQ. The CDR3 totals 14 residues.

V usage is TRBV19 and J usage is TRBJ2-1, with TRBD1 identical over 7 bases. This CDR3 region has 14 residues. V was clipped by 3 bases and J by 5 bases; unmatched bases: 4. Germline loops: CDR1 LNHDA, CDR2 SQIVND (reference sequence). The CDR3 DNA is TGTGCCAGTAGTATGGGACAGATACACAATGAGCAGTTCTTC. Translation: CASSMGQIHNEQFF. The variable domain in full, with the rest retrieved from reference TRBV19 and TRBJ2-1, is DGGITQSPKYLFRKEGQNVTLSCEQNLNHDAMYWYRQDPGQGLRLIYYSQIVNDFQKGDIAEGYSVSREKKESFPLTVTSAQKNPTAFYLCASSMGQIHNEQFFGPGTRLTVL.

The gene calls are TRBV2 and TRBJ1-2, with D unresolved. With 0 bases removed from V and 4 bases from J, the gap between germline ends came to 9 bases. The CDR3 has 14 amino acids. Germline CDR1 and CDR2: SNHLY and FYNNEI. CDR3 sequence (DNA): TGTGCCAGCAGTGAAGCGCTTTACAGCTATGGCTACACCTTC. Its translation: CASSEALYSYGYTF. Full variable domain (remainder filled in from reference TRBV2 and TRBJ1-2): EPEVTQTPSHQVTQMGQEVILRCVPISNHLYFYWYRQILGQKVEFLVSFYNNEISEKSEIFDDQFSVERPDGSNFTLKIRSTKLEDSAMYFCASSEALYSYGYTFGSGTRLTVV.

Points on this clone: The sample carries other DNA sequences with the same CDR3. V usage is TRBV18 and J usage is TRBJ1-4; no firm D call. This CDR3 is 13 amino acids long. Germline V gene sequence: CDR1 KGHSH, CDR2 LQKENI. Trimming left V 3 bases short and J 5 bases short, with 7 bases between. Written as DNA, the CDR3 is TGTGCCAGCTCACCCGGCAGGAATGAAAAACTGTTTTTT. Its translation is CASSPGRNEKLFF.

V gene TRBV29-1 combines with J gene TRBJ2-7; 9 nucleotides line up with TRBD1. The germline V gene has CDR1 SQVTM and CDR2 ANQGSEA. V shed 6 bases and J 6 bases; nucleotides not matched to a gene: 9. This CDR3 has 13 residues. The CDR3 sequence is CSVKRTGALEQYF. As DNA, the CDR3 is TGCAGCGTGAAGAGGACAGGGGCTCTCGAGCAGTACTTC.

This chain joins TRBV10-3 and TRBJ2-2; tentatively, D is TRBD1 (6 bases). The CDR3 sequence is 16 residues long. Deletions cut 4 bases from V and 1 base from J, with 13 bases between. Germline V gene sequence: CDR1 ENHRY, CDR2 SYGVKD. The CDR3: CAISGSPRGNTGELFF. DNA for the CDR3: TGTGCCATCAGTGGCTCTCCCAGGGGGAACACCGGGGAGCTGTTTTTT.

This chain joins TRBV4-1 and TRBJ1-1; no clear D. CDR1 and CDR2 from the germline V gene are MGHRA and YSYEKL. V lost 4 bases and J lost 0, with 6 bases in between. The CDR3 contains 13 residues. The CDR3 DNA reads TGCGCCAGCAGCCCCAACTTGAACACTGAAGCTTTCTTT. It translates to CASSPNLNTEAFF.

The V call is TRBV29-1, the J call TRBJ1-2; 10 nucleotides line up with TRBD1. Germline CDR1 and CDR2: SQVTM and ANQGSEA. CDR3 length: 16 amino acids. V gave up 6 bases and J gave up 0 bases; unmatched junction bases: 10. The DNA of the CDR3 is TGCAGCGTCCTAACCGGGACAGGGGCGGCTAACTATGGCTACACCTTC. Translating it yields CSVLTGTGAANYGYTF.

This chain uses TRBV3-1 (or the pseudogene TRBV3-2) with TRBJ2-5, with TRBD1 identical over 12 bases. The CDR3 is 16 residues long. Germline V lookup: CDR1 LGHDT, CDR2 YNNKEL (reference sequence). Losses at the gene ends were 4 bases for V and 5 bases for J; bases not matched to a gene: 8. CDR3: CASSLPGTGGRETQYF. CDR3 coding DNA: TGTGCCAGCAGCCTACCCGGGACAGGGGGCCGGGAGACCCAGTACTTC.

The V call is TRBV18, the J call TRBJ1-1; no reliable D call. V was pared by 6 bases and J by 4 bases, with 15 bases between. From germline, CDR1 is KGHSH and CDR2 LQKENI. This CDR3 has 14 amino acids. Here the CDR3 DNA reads TGTGCCAGCTCCCCATACCAACGGGGCACTGAAGCTTTCTTT. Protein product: CASSPYQRGTEAFF.

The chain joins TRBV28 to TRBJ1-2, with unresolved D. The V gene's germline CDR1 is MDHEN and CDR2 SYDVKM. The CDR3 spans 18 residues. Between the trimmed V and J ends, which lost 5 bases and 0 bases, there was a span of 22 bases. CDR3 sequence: CASSRPPGLGRANYGYTF. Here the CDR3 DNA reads TGTGCCAGCAGTCGCCCCCCCGGCCTCGGGAGGGCTAACTATGGCTACACCTTC.

CDR3 sequence: CASSSPPSGNTIYF. As DNA, the CDR3 is TGTGCCAGCAGTTCCCCTCCCTCTGGAAACACCATATATTTT. The chain links TRBV28 to TRBJ1-3; D gene uncertain. Germline V gene sequence: CDR1 MDHEN, CDR2 SYDVKM. Trimming removed 4 bases at V and 0 bases at J, with 7 bases between. The CDR3 totals 14 residues.

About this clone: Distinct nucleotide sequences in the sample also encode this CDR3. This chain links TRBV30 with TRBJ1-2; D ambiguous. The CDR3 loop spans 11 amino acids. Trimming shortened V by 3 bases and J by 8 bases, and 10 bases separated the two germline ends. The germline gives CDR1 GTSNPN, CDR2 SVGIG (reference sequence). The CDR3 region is CAWSIGGGYTF. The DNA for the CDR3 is TGTGCCTGGAGCATTGGAGGAGGCTACACCTTC. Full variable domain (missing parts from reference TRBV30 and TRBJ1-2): SQTIHQWPATLVQPVGSPLSLECTVEGTSNPNLYWYRQAAGRGLQLLFYSVGIGQISSEVPQNLSASRPQDRQFILSSKKLLLSDSGFYLCAWSIGGGYTFGSGTRLTVV.

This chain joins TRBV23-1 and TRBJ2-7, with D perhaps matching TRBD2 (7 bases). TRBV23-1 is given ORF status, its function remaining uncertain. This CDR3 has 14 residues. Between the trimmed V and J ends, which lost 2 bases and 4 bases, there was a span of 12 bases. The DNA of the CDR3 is TGCGCCAGCAGTCAAATCGGGGGGCGATACGAGCAGTACTTC. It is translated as CASSQIGGRYEQYF.

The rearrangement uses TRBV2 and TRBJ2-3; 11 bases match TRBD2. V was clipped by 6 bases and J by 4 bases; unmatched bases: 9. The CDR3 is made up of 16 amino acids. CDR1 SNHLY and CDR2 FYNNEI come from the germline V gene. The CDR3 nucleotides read TGTGCCAGCAGGGAGATAGCGGGGGGGCGTTCAGATACGCAGTATTTT. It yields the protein CASREIAGGRSDTQYF.

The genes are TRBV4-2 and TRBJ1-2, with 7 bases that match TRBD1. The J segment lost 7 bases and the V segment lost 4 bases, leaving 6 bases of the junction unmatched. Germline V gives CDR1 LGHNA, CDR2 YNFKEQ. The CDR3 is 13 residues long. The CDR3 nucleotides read TGTGCCAGCAGCCGACAGGGTCGACCTGGCTACACCTTC. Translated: CASSRQGRPGYTF.

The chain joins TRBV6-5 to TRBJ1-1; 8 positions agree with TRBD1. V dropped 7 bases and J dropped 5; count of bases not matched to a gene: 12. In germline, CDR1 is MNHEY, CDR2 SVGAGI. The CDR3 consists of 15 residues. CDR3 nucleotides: TGTGCCAGCACCTACAGGCAGGGGGCGCTTACTGAAGCTTTCTTT. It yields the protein CASTYRQGALTEAFF.

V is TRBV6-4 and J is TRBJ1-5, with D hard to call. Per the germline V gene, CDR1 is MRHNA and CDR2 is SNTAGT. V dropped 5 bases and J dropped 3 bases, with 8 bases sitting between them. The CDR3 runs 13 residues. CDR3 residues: CASSQQFNQPQHF. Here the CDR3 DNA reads TGTGCCAGCAGTCAACAGTTCAATCAGCCCCAGCATTTT.

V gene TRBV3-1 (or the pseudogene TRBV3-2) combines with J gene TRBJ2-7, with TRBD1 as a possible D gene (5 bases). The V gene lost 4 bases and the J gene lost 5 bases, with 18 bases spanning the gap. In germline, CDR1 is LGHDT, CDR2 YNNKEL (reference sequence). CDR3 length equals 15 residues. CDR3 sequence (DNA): TGTGCCAGCAGCCCGCGGCGGCAGGGTTTACACGAGCAGTACTTC. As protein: CASSPRRQGLHEQYF.

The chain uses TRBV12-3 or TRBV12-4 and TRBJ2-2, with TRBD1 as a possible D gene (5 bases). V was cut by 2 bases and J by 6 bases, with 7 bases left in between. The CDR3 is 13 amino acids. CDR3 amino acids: CASSLRGPGELFF. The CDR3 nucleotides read TGTGCCAGCAGTTTAAGGGGCCCCGGGGAGCTGTTTTTT.